This T cell receptor beta chain comes out of a study of beta chain features in type 1 diabetes. Study summary: Healthy donors and patients had similar age, gender and cell yields. General study results and limits: All four CD4+ subsets from Type 1 diabetes patients carried moderately but significantly shorter TCRB CDR3s.

CDR3 length: 13 amino acids. Germline V lookup: CDR1 KGHSH, CDR2 LQKENI. Trimming took off 6 bases at V and 0 bases at J, with 8 bases between the two ends. TCRB transcripts that were expressed got sequenced, as all of the isolated RNA had been reverse transcribed. The protocol was immunoSEQ multiplex PCR, while the TCRdb copy is restricted to in-frame clones and leaves out a portion. Of more than 250,000 clones in the sample, roughly 24% were seen once. As for this clone: The antigen is unknown.

The sequenced material came from naive CD4+ T cells from blood. This receptor was taken from a young woman with type 1 diabetes. The chain couples TRBV18 to TRBJ1-1; D gene unclear. The CDR3 bases are TGTGCCAGCTCCGCTGAGATGAACACTGAAGCTTTCTTT. Translation: CASSAEMNTEAFF.